The T cell receptor beta chain described here comes from a study of T cell changes during pregnancy in multiple sclerosis. V lost 7 bases and J lost 7; bases outside the gene matches: 10. Germline V gene data show CDR1 as LNHDA and CDR2 as SQIVND (reference sequence). The CDR3 is 15 residues long. Produced via immunoSEQ multiplex PCR; TCRdb's table is partial and in-frame only. The table shows 80,000 or so clones, with just over 90% occurring only once. The source of this sequence is a female donor with multiple sclerosis, enrolled in a pregnancy study. The material sequenced was peripheral blood, taken before pregnancy. V gene TRBV19 combines with J gene TRBJ1-6; 7 positions agree with TRBD1. Here the CDR3 DNA reads TGTGCCAGTAACCCAGGGGGGACAGAGAATTCACCCCTCCACTTT. This translates into CASNPGGTENSPLHF.